This T cell receptor beta chain derives from a study of control samples from healthy donors and cancer patients. The method was immunoSEQ multiplex PCR; TCRdb's version includes in-frame clones alone and lacks a portion of them. The table has tens of thousands of clones, approximately 90% seen once. Trimming took 3 bases from V and 7 from J, leaving 7 bases between them. The CDR3 loop spans 12 amino acids. CDR1 and CDR2 (germline): LGHDT, YNNKEL (reference sequence). The specimen was blood. The V and J genes are TRBV3-1 (or the pseudogene TRBV3-2) and TRBJ2-1, with D unresolved. The sequence was obtained from a woman in her 70s in good health. The CDR3, as DNA: TGTGCCAGCAGCCACCCCCTGAATGAGCAGTTCTTC. Translation gives CASSHPLNEQFF.